Listed below are T cell receptor beta chains from one sample, sequenced in a study of neurological immune-mediated disorders. TCRdb recomputed calls from the 5' RACE reads with MiXCR, one row per CDR3 protein. This repertoire shows 54,000 or so distinct CDR3 sequences, around 3.6% found once; its top ten account for under 3.5%. Sequenced sample: PBMCs. All receptors come from a woman in her thirties with multiple sclerosis. The CDR3 runs from the conserved cysteine through the conserved F or W. The order of the fields is clone size, D gene, J gene, V gene, CDR3 protein, CDR3 DNA. D genes are given only for firm matches. A row's size may be missing; if present it is once, few, many or a size class.

many | . | TRBJ1-5 | TRBV10-3 | CAISQGLSNQPQHF | TGTGCCATCAGCCAGGGACTTAGCAATCAGCCCCAGCATTTT
many | TRBD1 | TRBJ2-3 | TRBV6-4 | CASSDGQGDTDTQYF | TGTGCCAGCAGTGACGGACAGGGGGACACAGATACGCAGTATTTT
many | . | TRBJ2-1 | TRBV20-1 | CSAEPSNNEQFF | TGCAGTGCGGAACCCTCCAACAATGAGCAGTTCTTC
. | . | TRBJ2-7 | TRBV27 | CASSFSGISYEQYF | TGTGCCAGCAGTTTTTCAGGGATCTCCTACGAGCAGTACTTC
. | . | TRBJ1-2 | TRBV20-1 | CSARDLFGGYTF | TGCAGTGCTAGAGATCTTTTCGGCGGCTACACCTTC
many | TRBD1 | TRBJ2-4 | TRBV6-1 | CASSEVPRQGTAKNIQYF | TGTGCCAGCAGTGAAGTCCCTCGACAGGGGACAGCCAAAAACATTCAGTACTTC
many | TRBD2 | TRBJ2-3 | TRBV9 | CASSSTAGEGGLAGPTDTQYF | TGTGCCAGCAGCTCAACCGCGGGAGAGGGAGGTCTAGCGGGCCCTACAGATACGCAGTATTTT
few | . | TRBJ1-2 | TRBV12-3/TRBV12-4 | CASSLKGQGYGYTF | TGTGCCAGCAGTTTAAAGGGCCAGGGCTATGGCTACACCTTC
many | . | TRBJ2-7 | TRBV28 | CASMSAEYEQYF | TGTGCCAGCATGTCGGCGGAGTACGAGCAGTACTTC
many | . | TRBJ2-2 | TRBV7-8 | CASSLRGLANTGELFF | TGTGCCAGCAGCTTACGGGGCCTCGCGAACACCGGGGAGCTGTTTTTT
many | TRBD1 | TRBJ1-5 | TRBV4-1 | CASSPVGQFQPQNF | TGCGCCAGCAGCCCAGTGGGACAGTTTCAGCCCCAGAATTTT
many | TRBD1 | TRBJ1-5 | TRBV29-1 | CSATLQGASGSQHF | TGCAGCGCAACTCTACAGGGGGCAAGCGGGTCCCAGCATTTT
many | TRBD2 | TRBJ2-5 | TRBV10-2 | CASSDVAGKQETQYF | TGCGCCAGCAGTGACGTAGCGGGGAAACAAGAGACCCAGTACTTC
many | TRBD1 | TRBJ2-2 | TRBV4-1 | CASSHGQANTGELFF | TGCGCCAGCAGCCACGGACAGGCGAACACCGGGGAGCTGTTTTTT
many | . | TRBJ1-5 | TRBV5-1 | CASSAGGANQPQHF | TGCGCCAGCAGCGCGGGTGGGGCAAATCAGCCCCAGCATTTT
many | TRBD2 | TRBJ2-1 | TRBV4-1 | CASSLGLADYNEQFF | TGCGCCAGCAGCCTGGGACTAGCGGATTACAATGAGCAGTTCTTC
many | . | TRBJ2-3 | TRBV3-1 | CASSQDQPKRTDTQYF | TGTGCCAGCAGCCAAGACCAACCAAAACGCACAGATACGCAGTATTTT
many | TRBD2 | TRBJ2-5 | TRBV5-5 | CASSPPGLAGGQETQYF | TGTGCCAGCAGCCCCCCCGGACTAGCGGGGGGCCAAGAGACCCAGTACTTC
many | . | TRBJ2-5 | TRBV7-2 | CASSLSGRQEETQYF | TGTGCCAGCAGCTTAAGTGGTCGACAGGAAGAGACCCAGTACTTC
many | TRBD1 | TRBJ2-7 | TRBV4-1 | CASSHRDREGGFEQYF | TGCGCCAGCAGCCACAGGGACAGGGAAGGCGGCTTCGAGCAGTACTTC
medium-sized | . | TRBJ2-2 | TRBV6-2/TRBV6-3 | CASSYEVRDTGELFF | TGTGCCAGCAGTTACGAGGTCCGGGACACCGGGGAGCTGTTTTTT
many | TRBD1 | TRBJ2-7 | TRBV5-1 | CASSLKHGQGLGYEQYF | TGCGCCAGCAGCTTAAAGCACGGACAGGGGCTAGGATACGAGCAGTACTTC
many | . | TRBJ2-2 | TRBV20-1 | CSASPTGELFF | TGCAGTGCTAGCCCCACCGGGGAGCTGTTTTTT
many | TRBD2 | TRBJ2-1 | TRBV5-1 | CASSFGSSGLAGSYNEQFF | TGCGCCAGCAGCTTTGGATCCTCAGGACTAGCGGGGAGCTACAATGAGCAGTTCTTC
many | . | TRBJ1-4 | TRBV7-8 | CASRDRGAGEKLFF | TGTGCCAGCCGAGATCGGGGGGCTGGAGAAAAACTGTTTTTT
many | . | TRBJ2-7 | TRBV6-1 | CASSEEAGTSYEQYF | TGTGCCAGCAGTGAAGAGGCAGGGACCTCCTACGAGCAGTACTTC
many | . | TRBJ1-4 | TRBV6-5 | CASSPSGDPGGRRKLFF | TGTGCCAGCAGTCCGTCCGGGGACCCAGGAGGGAGGCGAAAACTGTTTTTT
. | . | TRBJ1-1 | TRBV20-1 | CSGKRTEAFF | TGCAGTGGAAAGAGGACTGAAGCTTTCTTT
few | . | TRBJ2-7 | TRBV3-1 | CASRQGKEQYF | TGTGCCAGCAGACAAGGAAAAGAGCAGTACTTC
many | TRBD2 | TRBJ2-7 | TRBV20-1 | CSARVAPSGQSSYEQYF | TGCAGTGCTAGAGTTGCCCCTAGCGGGCAAAGCTCCTACGAGCAGTACTTC
. | TRBD2 | TRBJ2-1 | TRBV12-3/TRBV12-4 | CASSPGGPDEQFF | TGTGCCAGCAGTCCGGGAGGGCCGGATGAGCAGTTCTTC
many | TRBD1 | TRBJ2-3 | TRBV24-1 | CATSDPTGTLTDTQYF | TGTGCCACCAGTGATCCGACAGGGACCCTAACAGATACGCAGTATTTT
many | . | TRBJ2-3 | TRBV27 | CASSLPYTDTQYF | TGTGCCAGCAGTTTACCCTACACAGATACGCAGTATTTT
many | TRBD2 | TRBJ2-7 | TRBV24-1 | CATSVAGGPFSDEQYF | TGTGCCACCAGTGTTGCGGGAGGCCCCTTCAGCGACGAGCAGTACTTC
many | TRBD2 | TRBJ2-1 | TRBV5-1 | CASSLGGTSGFNEQFF | TGCGCCAGCAGCTTGGGGGGGACTAGCGGTTTCAATGAGCAGTTCTTC